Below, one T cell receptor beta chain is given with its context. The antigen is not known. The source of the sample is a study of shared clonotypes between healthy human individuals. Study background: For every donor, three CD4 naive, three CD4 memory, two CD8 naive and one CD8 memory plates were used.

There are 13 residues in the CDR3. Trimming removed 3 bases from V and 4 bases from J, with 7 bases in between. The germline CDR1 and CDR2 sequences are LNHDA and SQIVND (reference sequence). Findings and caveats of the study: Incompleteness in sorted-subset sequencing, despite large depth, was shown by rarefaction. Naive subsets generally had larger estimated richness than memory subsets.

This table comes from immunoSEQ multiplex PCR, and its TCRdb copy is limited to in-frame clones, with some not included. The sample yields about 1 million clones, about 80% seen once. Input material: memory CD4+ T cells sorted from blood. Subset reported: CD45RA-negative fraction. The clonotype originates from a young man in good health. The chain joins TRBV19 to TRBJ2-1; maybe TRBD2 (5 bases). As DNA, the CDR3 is TGTGCCAGTAGTATTAGCGTTTACAATGAGCAGTTCTTC. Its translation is CASSISVYNEQFF.